The source of this T cell receptor (beta chain) is a study of identical twins. Study-wide results and limits: Findings depended on cross-sectional statistics rather than tracking the same donors.

CDR3 length equals 14 residues. The V and J ends lost 5 bases and 6 bases, in that order; junction bases with no gene match: 9. Looked up from germline, CDR1 is SGHRS and CDR2 is YFSETQ. Only one count was recorded for this clonotype. Its specificity is not known. It was template switching that added a universal primer site, and there were unique molecular identifiers on the cDNA. TCRdb passed the 5' RACE reads through MiXCR, listing each CDR3 protein once. The sample holds 600,000 to 700,000 distinct CDR3 sequences, 21% seen once. The same sample was also used in a study of T cells expressing NK-cell markers. That paper states: For a few donors, these clonotypes were likewise the leading ones in the CD3+CD56-NKG2C+ fraction. Expanded clones of NKG2C+ T cells had an unclear HCMV specificity.

The receptor was derived from a woman under 30 in good health. The V and J genes are TRBV5-1 and TRBJ2-7; TRBD1 aligns across 9 bases. Material: PBMCs. The CDR3 bases are TGCGCCAGCAGGGGACAGGGTTTTGACGGCGAGCAGTACTTC. This encodes CASRGQGFDGEQYF.